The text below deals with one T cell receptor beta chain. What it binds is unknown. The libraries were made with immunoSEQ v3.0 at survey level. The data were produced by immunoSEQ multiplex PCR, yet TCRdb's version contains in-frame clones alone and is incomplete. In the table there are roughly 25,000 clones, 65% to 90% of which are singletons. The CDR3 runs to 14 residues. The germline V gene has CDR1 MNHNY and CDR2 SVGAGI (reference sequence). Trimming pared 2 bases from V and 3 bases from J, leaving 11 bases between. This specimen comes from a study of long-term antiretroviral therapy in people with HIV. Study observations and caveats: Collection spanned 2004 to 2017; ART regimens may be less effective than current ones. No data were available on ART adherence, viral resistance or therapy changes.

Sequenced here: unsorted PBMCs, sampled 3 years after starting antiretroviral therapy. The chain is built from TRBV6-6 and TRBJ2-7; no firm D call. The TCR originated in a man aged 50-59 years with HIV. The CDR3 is CASSYPGRSYEQYF. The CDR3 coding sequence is TGTGCCAGCAGTTACCCAGGACGGAGCTACGAGCAGTACTTC.